This T cell receptor beta chain was obtained from a study of molecular identifiers for immune sequencing clone quantification. General observations from the study: Identical TCR molecules that share a barcode could lead to an underestimation of highly expanded clone sizes. Spike-in Jurkat TCR RNA from a single cell reportedly registered among one million naive cells.

In its sample, this clonotype was seen many times. The antigen remains undetermined. Libraries from naive CD8 cells were generated from approximately 20,000 to 1,000,000 sorted cells (with 10%, 30% or 50% RNA). Per the germline V gene, CDR1 is MGHRA and CDR2 is YSYEKL. V was trimmed by 5 bases and J by 4 bases, leaving 14 bases between them. The CDR3 sequence is 14 residues long. One entry per CDR3 protein, called by TCRdb with MiXCR from the PCR reads. This table holds about 630,000 distinct CDR3 sequences, 25% found once. The rearrangement links TRBV4-1 to TRBJ1-1; D uncertain. The source material was naive CD8+ T cells from blood, with Jurkat cell RNA spiked in. The subset is: FACS-sorted CD8+CD4-CCR7+CD45RA+ naive T cells. This TCR came from a human donor in good health. Some libraries in this study had Jurkat cell RNA spiked in. As DNA, the CDR3 is TGCGCCAGCAGCAAGGCCGGGCCGACCACTGAAGCTTTCTTT. Its translation is CASSKAGPTTEAFF.